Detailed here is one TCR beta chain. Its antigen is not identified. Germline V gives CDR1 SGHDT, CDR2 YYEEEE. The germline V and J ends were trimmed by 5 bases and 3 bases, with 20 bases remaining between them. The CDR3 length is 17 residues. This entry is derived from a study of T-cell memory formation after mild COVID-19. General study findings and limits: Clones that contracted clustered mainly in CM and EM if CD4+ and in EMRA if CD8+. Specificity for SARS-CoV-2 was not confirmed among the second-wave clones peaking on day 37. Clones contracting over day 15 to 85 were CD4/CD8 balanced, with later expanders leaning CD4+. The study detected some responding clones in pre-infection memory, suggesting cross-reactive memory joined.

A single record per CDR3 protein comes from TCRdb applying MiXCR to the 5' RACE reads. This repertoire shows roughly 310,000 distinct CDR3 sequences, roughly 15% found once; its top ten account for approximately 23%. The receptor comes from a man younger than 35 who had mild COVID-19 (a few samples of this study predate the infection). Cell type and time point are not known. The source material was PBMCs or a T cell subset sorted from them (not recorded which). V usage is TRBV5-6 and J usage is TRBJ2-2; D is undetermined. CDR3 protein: CASSLLTRRSDTGELFF. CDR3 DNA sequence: TGTGCCAGCAGTCTATTGACGAGGCGCTCAGACACCGGGGAGCTGTTTTTT.